This record looks at one T cell receptor (beta chain) sequence and its context. This sample is drawn from a study of blood T cell repertoires in COVID-19. In the authors' methods: Quantification of nucleated cells was approximated via reference gene primer amplification. Generated by immunoSEQ multiplex PCR, the TCRdb table keeps only in-frame clones and is missing some. V, J and clone size are taken as reported in that table, and D and trimming were inferred from the DNA itself. Among about 240,000 clones listed, roughly 79% were seen once. This CDR3 has 14 amino acids. J was trimmed by 4 bases and V by 3 bases; bases with no gene match: 3. CDR1 and CDR2 (germline): SGHNT, YYREEE (reference sequence).

The gene calls are TRBV5-4 and TRBJ1-2; 10 nucleotides match TRBD1. Sequencing was performed on peripheral blood. The TCR originated in a woman of 80 years or more with COVID-19, enrolled during active disease. CDR3 nucleotides: TGTGCCAGCAGCTCGGGACAGGGGACCTATGGCTACACCTTC. Encoded protein: CASSSGQGTYGYTF.